Reported below is one T cell receptor beta chain. The antigen is not known. The data stem from a study of a mutant IDH1 vaccine in newly diagnosed glioma. Study observations and caveats: Pseudoprogression showed no apparent link to changes in top peripheral T cell clonotypes. Vaccination elicited immune responses in approximately 92% of patients.

Time point specified: week 11, during vaccination. Each vaccine dose was 300 ug of mutant IDH1 20-mer peptide, with topical imiquimod. V lost 6 bases to trimming and J lost 6 bases; unmatched junction nucleotides: 12. Germline CDR1 reads SGHNT; CDR2 reads YENEEA. CDR3 length: 16 residues. Assay: immunoSEQ multiplex PCR; the TCRdb copy retains only in-frame clones and omits some. The table records tens of thousands of clones, around 73% of them present only once. The chain links TRBV11-3 to TRBJ2-2, with 8 bases aligning to TRBD1. The receptor was derived from a woman younger than 30 with glioma. The sequencing used PBMCs, collected from a glioma patient whose treatment included an IDH1 peptide vaccine. CDR3 DNA: TGTGCCAGCAGACCCGTCCGGGACAGGCTAGCCGGGGAGCTGTTTTTT. It encodes CASRPVRDRLAGELFF.